These T cell receptor beta chains were read from a single sample in a study of vaccination effects on CD4 cells after COVID-19. The table came from immunoSEQ multiplex PCR; TCRdb's copy has only in-frame clones and leaves some out. The repertoire has 23,000 or so clones, roughly four fifths of them found once; the top ten carry roughly 5%. These TCRs' antigens remain unknown. The sample was CD4+ T cells from PBMCs cultured with SARS-CoV-2 spike peptides, taken after COVID-19 vaccination. All receptors come from a human donor who received a COVID-19 vaccine. Some clones in this sample may be carry-over from other donors' samples. Both conserved end residues are part of each CDR3. A D gene is named only where the DNA matches it firmly. Size is stated for part of the rows, as once, few or many counts, or as a class when the clone is expanded.

>TRBJ1-3|TRBV4-3|TRBD1|once
TGCGCCAGCAGCCTCTTGCCTCCCGGGACAGGGTTAACTGGAAACACCATATATTTT
CASSLLPPGTGLTGNTIYF
>TRBJ2-3|TRBV24-1|-|-
TGTGCCACCAGTGATGTCCGGGGACACCTCGTTCCCACGCAGTATTTT
CATSDVRGHLVPTQYF
>TRBJ1-2|TRBV4-1|-|-
TGCGCCAGCAGCCGCATGGGTATGGGAGGTAGACTAGATGGCTACACCTTC
CASSRMGMGGRLDGYTF
>TRBJ1-5|TRBV18|-|-
TGTGCCAGCTCACCTTCTGCAGGCAATCAGCCCCAGCATTTT
CASSPSAGNQPQHF
>TRBJ2-2|TRBV6-5|-|once
TGTGCCAGCGACGGACGTCCGAACACCGGGGAGCTGTTTTTT
CASDGRPNTGELFF
>TRBJ2-6|TRBV2|-|-
TGTGCCAGCAGTGGGTTGGTGGGGAGCTCTGGGGCCAACGTCCTGACTTTC
CASSGLVGSSGANVLTF
>TRBJ2-5|TRBV29-1|TRBD2|-
TGCAGCGTTGAAGGGGGACTAGCGGGCGGTAAAGAGACCCAGTACTTC
CSVEGGLAGGKETQYF
>TRBJ2-1|TRBV28|-|-
TGTGCCAGCGAGGCTGGGAGCAATGAGCAGTTCTTC
CASEAGSNEQFF
>TRBJ2-1|TRBV9|TRBD1|once
TGTGCCAGCAGCGGGGGACAGGGGTTCACGGGTGAGCAGTTCTTC
CASSGGQGFTGEQFF
>TRBJ2-5|TRBV11-3|TRBD1|-
TGTGCCAGCAGCGCCAGGGGGTCAGAGACCCAGTACTTC
CASSARGSETQYF
>TRBJ1-1|TRBV6-2/TRBV6-3|-|-
TGTGCCAGCAGTTATGTGAGGTTAACTGAAGCTTTCTTT
CASSYVRLTEAFF
>TRBJ2-2|TRBV24-1|TRBD1|-
TGTGCCACCGGGGACAGTAACACCGGGGAGCTGTTTTTT
CATGDSNTGELFF
>TRBJ1-5|TRBV4-3|-|few
TGCGCCAGCAGCCAGTCAGGGAATCAGCCCCAGCATTTT
CASSQSGNQPQHF
>TRBJ2-5|TRBV15|-|-
TGTGCCACCAAAAGGGGGGGTACGGAGACCCAGTACTTC
CATKRGGTETQYF
>TRBJ1-1|TRBV18|-|-
TGTGCCAGCTCACCATTGCATATTAACCAGGGGACTGAAGCTTTCTTT
CASSPLHINQGTEAFF
>TRBJ1-1|TRBV9|-|-
TGTGCCAGCAGCGTAGCTTACGGGGATGAAGCTTTCTTT
CASSVAYGDEAFF
>TRBJ1-3|TRBV27|-|few
TGTGCCAGCAGTTCCCTCGCGCAGGGCGCTTTGTTCACCATATATTTT
CASSSLAQGALFTIYF
>TRBJ2-1|TRBV7-3|TRBD2|-
TGTGCCAGCAGCTTAAGACTAGCGGGGGGTCTTAATGAGCAGTTCTTC
CASSLRLAGGLNEQFF
>TRBJ2-5|TRBV7-9|TRBD1|few
TGTGCCAGCAGCCCTGGGACAGGGGACAGGCAGACCCAGTACTTC
CASSPGTGDRQTQYF
>TRBJ2-4|TRBV19|-|-
TGTGCCAGTAGTATTCCAGAAGGGAACATTCAGTACTTC
CASSIPEGNIQYF
>TRBJ1-6|TRBV18|-|-
TGTGCCAGCTCACCACAACAACAGGGTTCCTATAATTCACCCCTCCACTTT
CASSPQQQGSYNSPLHF
>TRBJ2-3|TRBV5-6|-|-
TGTGCCAGCAGCTTGAGGGGTGCAGATACGCAGTATTTT
CASSLRGADTQYF
>TRBJ1-3|TRBV5-1|-|-
TGCGCCAGCAGTGAAGGCTCTGGAAACACCATATATTTT
CASSEGSGNTIYF
>TRBJ2-3|TRBV7-9|-|-
TGTGCCAGCAGCTTAGCGTACCGGGGGGCGAGCACAGATACGCAGTATTTT
CASSLAYRGASTDTQYF
>TRBJ2-1|TRBV5-8|TRBD2|-
TGTGCTAACCTGCGGGGGTGGTACAATGAGCAGTTCTTC
CANLRGWYNEQFF
>TRBJ1-3|TRBV6-5|-|-
TGTGCCAGCAGCCGGGAGGGAAACACCATATATTTT
CASSREGNTIYF
>TRBJ1-1|TRBV14|-|few
TGTGCCAGCAGCCGCTACAGGGCAGGGGCCGATGAAGCTTTCTTT
CASSRYRAGADEAFF
>TRBJ1-1|TRBV7-3|TRBD1|-
TGTGCCAGCAGCCCACAGGGGTACACTGAAGCTTTCTTT
CASSPQGYTEAFF
>TRBJ1-1|TRBV4-1|-|-
TGCGCCAGCAGCCAGATCCCGGGACTGAAGAACACTGAAGCTTTCTTT
CASSQIPGLKNTEAFF
>TRBJ1-2|TRBV5-6|-|-
TGTGCCAGCAGCTTTGGGTCGCTACTGAATGGCTACACCTTC
CASSFGSLLNGYTF
>TRBJ1-3|TRBV3-1/TRBV3-2|-|once
TGTGCCAGCAGCCAAGAGAGAAACACCATATATTTT
CASSQERNTIYF
>TRBJ2-3|TRBV6-5|-|-
TGTGCCAGCAGTTCCCCGGGCAGGGGGGGCACAGATACGCAGTATTTT
CASSSPGRGGTDTQYF
>TRBJ2-4|TRBV6-2/TRBV6-3|-|-
TGTGCCAGCAGTTACGGTCTAGCGACGGCCAAAAACATTCAGTACTTC
CASSYGLATAKNIQYF
>TRBJ1-4|TRBV28|-|-
TGTGCCAGCATTCAGGGCAGGGGCAGAGGGGAAAAACTGTTTTTT
CASIQGRGRGEKLFF
>TRBJ1-3|TRBV19|-|once
TGTGCCAGTAGTATGCTGGCCGAGACCTGGGGAAACACCATATATTTT
CASSMLAETWGNTIYF
>TRBJ2-2|TRBV5-1|-|-
TGCGCCAGCAGCTTCGGGGACAAAAACACCGGGGAGCTGTTTTTT
CASSFGDKNTGELFF
>TRBJ2-1|TRBV24-1|-|-
TGTGCCACCAGTGATTCACCCGGGCATGAGCAGTTCTTC
CATSDSPGHEQFF
>TRBJ1-5|TRBV19|TRBD1|-
TGTGCCAGTAAGACGACAGGGGTCGTAAGTCAGCCCCAGCATTTT
CASKTTGVVSQPQHF
>TRBJ2-5|TRBV2|TRBD1|-
TGTGCCAGCAGCCTGGACAGGGACCAAGAGACCCAGTACTTC
CASSLDRDQETQYF
>TRBJ2-5|TRBV5-1|TRBD1|-
TGCGCCAGCAGCCGGACAGGGGGACGCCAAGAGACCCAGTACTTC
CASSRTGGRQETQYF
>TRBJ1-1|TRBV9|-|once
TGTGCCAGCAGCGTACAGGCAAACACTGAAGCTTTCTTT
CASSVQANTEAFF
>TRBJ1-5|TRBV6-5|-|few
TGTGCCACCAGGCGGGGATCGGGTCAGCCCCAGCATTTT
CATRRGSGQPQHF
>TRBJ2-1|TRBV7-3|TRBD2|-
TGTGCCAGCAGCTTAAACTCGGCGGTTAGCGGGGGGCGCTCCTACAATGAGCAGTTCTTC
CASSLNSAVSGGRSYNEQFF
>TRBJ1-3|TRBV28|TRBD1|-
TGTGCCAGTTCCCCCGGGACAGTTCTCTCTGGAAACACCATATATTTT
CASSPGTVLSGNTIYF
>TRBJ1-1|TRBV29-1|TRBD1|-
TGCAGCGTCGCCCAATTCACAGGGGAAACTGAAGCTTTCTTT
CSVAQFTGETEAFF
>TRBJ1-1|TRBV18|-|few
TGTGCCAGCTCACCACGGAGGCCCGGGAACACTGAAGCTTTCTTT
CASSPRRPGNTEAFF
>TRBJ1-1|TRBV5-8|TRBD1|-
TGTGCCAGCCCGGTAGACAGGGGGGGATTAGACACTGAAGCTTTCTTT
CASPVDRGGLDTEAFF
>TRBJ2-2|TRBV18|TRBD1|-
TGTGCCAGCTCACCAGGGACAGGGAGCGGGGAGCTGTTTTTT
CASSPGTGSGELFF